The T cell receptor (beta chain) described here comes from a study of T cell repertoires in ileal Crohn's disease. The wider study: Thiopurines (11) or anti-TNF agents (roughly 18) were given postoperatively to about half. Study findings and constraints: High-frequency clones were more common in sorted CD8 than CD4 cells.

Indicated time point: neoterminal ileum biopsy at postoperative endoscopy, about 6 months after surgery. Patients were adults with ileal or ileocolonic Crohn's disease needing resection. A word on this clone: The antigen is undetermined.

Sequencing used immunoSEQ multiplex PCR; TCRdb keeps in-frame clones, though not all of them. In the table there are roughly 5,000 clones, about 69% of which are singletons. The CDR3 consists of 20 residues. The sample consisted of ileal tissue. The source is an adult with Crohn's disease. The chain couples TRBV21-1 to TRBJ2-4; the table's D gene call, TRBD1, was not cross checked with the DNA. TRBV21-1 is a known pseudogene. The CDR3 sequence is CASSKGYPGHTSSSQNIQYF. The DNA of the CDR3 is TGTGCCAGCAGCAAAGGGTACCCGGGACACACTTCATCGTCCCAAAACATTCAGTACTTC.